These T cell receptor beta chains were read from a single sample in a study of control samples from healthy donors and cancer patients. Some clones are missing from TCRdb's copy, which holds only in-frame ones; the method was immunoSEQ multiplex PCR. The sample lists around 130,000 clones, about 90% occurring once. The specimen sequenced was PBMCs. Source of these receptors: a man aged 50-60 years with head and neck cancer. Each CDR3 is given with its conserved first and last residue. The order of the fields is D gene, V gene, clone size, J gene, CDR3 protein, CDR3 DNA. The D gene is left open where the match is weak. Clone size is stated in some rows and not others, as once, few, many or a class when expanded.

-,TRBV5-1,-,TRBJ2-7,CASHTSVGSYEQYF,TGCGCCAGCCACACCTCAGTAGGCTCCTACGAGCAGTACTTC
TRBD2,TRBV27,-,TRBJ2-3,CASRWREGNTQYF,TGTGCCAGCAGGTGGCGGGAGGGTAACACGCAGTATTTT
-,TRBV9,once,TRBJ2-3,CASSVSRLSTDTQYF,TGTGCCAGCAGCGTATCCCGGCTTAGCACAGATACGCAGTATTTT
-,TRBV28,-,TRBJ1-2,CASSLRGSFNYGYTF,TGTGCCAGCAGTTTGAGGGGGTCTTTTAACTATGGCTACACCTTC
-,TRBV6-5,once,TRBJ1-4,CASSYSGGSNEKLFF,TGTGCCAGCAGTTACTCTGGGGGATCTAATGAAAAACTGTTTTTT
-,TRBV7-7,-,TRBJ2-1,CASSLGSFPGPPFNEQFF,TGTGCTAGCAGCTTAGGCTCCTTTCCGGGCCCCCCTTTCAATGAGCAGTTCTTC
-,TRBV5-1,-,TRBJ1-1,CASSLEGGSTEAFF,TGCGCCAGCAGCTTGGAGGGGGGCTCCACTGAAGCTTTCTTT
TRBD1,TRBV5-4,once,TRBJ1-2,CASSLRDRGHGYTF,TGTGCCAGCAGCTTGAGGGACAGGGGGCATGGCTACACCTTC
-,TRBV14,once,TRBJ2-1,CASSHLRGVEYNEQFF,TGTGCCAGCAGCCACCTAAGGGGTGTTGAGTACAATGAGCAGTTCTTC
-,TRBV27,-,TRBJ1-1,CASSLLQVGTEAFF,TGTGCCAGCAGTTTACTACAGGTGGGCACTGAAGCTTTCTTT
-,TRBV28,once,TRBJ2-3,CASSLGLPDTQYF,TGTGCCAGCAGTTTGGGCTTACCAGATACGCAGTATTTT
-,TRBV6-6,-,TRBJ1-2,CASRIRGETSNYGYTF,TGTGCCAGCAGAATTCGGGGGGAGACTTCTAACTATGGCTACACCTTC
TRBD2,TRBV13,-,TRBJ2-3,CASGSTATSGSTDTQYF,TGTGCCAGCGGCTCAACGGCTACTAGCGGGAGTACAGATACGCAGTATTTT
-,TRBV19,-,TRBJ1-5,CASSIGPRGNSNQPQHF,TGTGCCAGTAGTATCGGACCCCGGGGAAATAGCAATCAGCCCCAGCATTTT
-,TRBV6-1,-,TRBJ2-1,CASSEGGASYNEQFF,TGTGCCAGCAGTGAAGGGGGGGCTTCCTACAATGAGCAGTTCTTC
-,TRBV5-1,once,TRBJ2-5,CASSLPPRGSAETQYF,TGCGCCAGCAGCTTGCCCCCCAGGGGATCGGCAGAGACCCAGTACTTC
-,TRBV19,-,TRBJ2-1,CASMQPGAPSPEQFF,TGTGCCAGTATGCAACCCGGGGCCCCTTCCCCTGAGCAGTTCTTC
-,TRBV3-1/TRBV3-2,-,TRBJ2-7,CASSPTTEGPEQYF,TGTGCCAGCAGCCCAACAACCGAAGGACCGGAGCAGTACTTC
-,TRBV5-4,-,TRBJ1-3,CASSFKPGSGNTIYF,TGTGCCAGCAGCTTTAAGCCGGGCTCTGGAAACACCATATATTTT
-,TRBV19,-,TRBJ1-1,CASSIRMVRYVRDTEAFF,TGTGCCAGTAGTATTAGAATGGTGCGGTACGTCAGGGACACTGAAGCTTTCTTT
-,TRBV5-1,-,TRBJ1-2,CASSPDGYGYTF,TGCGCCAGCAGTCCCGACGGGTATGGCTACACCTTC
TRBD1,TRBV7-9,-,TRBJ1-6,CASRPDRGTDSPLHF,TGTGCCAGCAGACCTGACAGGGGAACGGATTCACCCCTCCACTTT
-,TRBV6-5,-,TRBJ2-1,CASSYSGSYNEQFF,TGTGCCAGCAGTTACTCGGGGAGCTACAATGAGCAGTTCTTC
TRBD1,TRBV5-1,once,TRBJ2-1,CASSFGTVDNEQFF,TGCGCCAGCAGCTTCGGGACAGTAGACAATGAGCAGTTCTTC
TRBD2,TRBV10-2,-,TRBJ2-5,CASRGLAGNQETQYF,TGCGCCAGCAGGGGACTAGCGGGAAACCAAGAGACCCAGTACTTC
-,TRBV5-1,-,TRBJ2-1,CASSLSVTGPIRDIDEQFF,TGCGCCAGCAGCTTGTCGGTGACAGGACCAATCCGGGATATCGATGAGCAGTTCTTC
-,TRBV7-2,-,TRBJ1-1,CASSLDSNTAFF,TGTGCCAGCAGCTTAGATTCGAACACGGCTTTCTTT
TRBD1,TRBV27,-,TRBJ2-1,CASRRTGIYNEQFF,TGTGCCAGCAGGAGGACAGGGATCTACAATGAGCAGTTCTTC
TRBD1,TRBV7-9,-,TRBJ1-5,CASSVGGGQPQHF,TGTGCCAGCAGCGTAGGGGGCGGGCAGCCCCAGCATTTT
TRBD2,TRBV7-2,-,TRBJ2-2,CASSQRGLAGGTNTGELFF,TGTGCCAGCAGCCAACGGGGACTAGCGGGGGGGACGAACACCGGGGAGCTGTTTTTT
-,TRBV11-2,-,TRBJ2-1,CASSFNNEQFF,TGTGCCAGCAGCTTTAACAATGAGCAGTTCTTC
TRBD2,TRBV4-1,once,TRBJ2-1,CASSQGLAGVDEQFF,TGCGCCAGCAGCCAAGGCCTAGCGGGGGTCGATGAGCAGTTCTTC
TRBD1,TRBV10-1,-,TRBJ1-2,CASSRDSLGGYTF,TGCGCCAGCAGTAGGGACAGCCTGGGAGGCTACACCTTC
-,TRBV27,-,TRBJ2-1,CASSLGLATTYNEQFF,TGTGCCAGCAGCCTTGGTCTAGCGACAACCTACAATGAGCAGTTCTTC
-,TRBV20-1,once,TRBJ1-1,CSAKGNTEAFF,TGCAGTGCTAAGGGGAACACTGAAGCTTTCTTT
-,TRBV18,-,TRBJ1-3,CASSHNQDTATNTIYF,TGTGCCAGCTCACATAATCAGGACACAGCCACAAACACCATATATTTT
-,TRBV2,-,TRBJ2-5,CASSASGTETQYF,TGTGCCAGCAGCGCCTCAGGGACGGAGACCCAGTACTTC
-,TRBV5-4,once,TRBJ1-2,CASSFQGRATYTF,TGTGCCAGCAGCTTTCAGGGACGTGCTACCTACACCTTC
TRBD1,TRBV6-5,-,TRBJ2-2,CASSYRTGANTGELFF,TGTGCCAGCAGTTACCGGACAGGGGCGAACACCGGGGAGCTGTTTTTT
-,TRBV7-8,-,TRBJ2-1,CASSIPANNEQFF,TGTGCCAGCAGCATCCCGGCTAACAATGAGCAGTTCTTC
TRBD1,TRBV9,once,TRBJ2-3,CASSVETGAHTDTQYF,TGTGCCAGCAGCGTAGAAACAGGGGCCCACACAGATACGCAGTATTTT
-,TRBV13,-,TRBJ1-2,CASSQRGRLAAGYGYTF,TGTGCCAGCAGCCAACGGGGGCGGTTGGCTGCTGGCTATGGCTACACCTTC
-,TRBV28,-,TRBJ2-2,CASTRMHTGELFF,TGTGCCAGCACGCGGATGCACACCGGGGAGCTGTTTTTT
-,TRBV19,few,TRBJ1-2,CASLTVNYGYTF,TGTGCCAGTTTGACAGTTAACTATGGCTACACCTTC
-,TRBV6-6,-,TRBJ1-5,CASSVRYSNQPQHF,TGTGCCAGCAGTGTTAGATATAGCAATCAGCCCCAGCATTTT
TRBD1,TRBV7-8,-,TRBJ1-4,CASSLVGTGLNEKLFF,TGTGCCAGCAGCTTAGTAGGGACAGGGCTTAATGAAAAACTGTTTTTT
-,TRBV18,-,TRBJ1-4,CASSPMRGPDEKLFF,TGTGCCAGCTCACCGATGAGGGGACCGGACGAAAAACTGTTTTTT
-,TRBV6-6,-,TRBJ2-7,CASSYSGSDPNEQYF,TGTGCCAGCAGTTACTCCGGTTCGGACCCTAACGAGCAGTACTTC
TRBD2,TRBV27,-,TRBJ2-6,CASSLLGLAGGRGANVLTF,TGTGCCAGCAGTTTGCTGGGACTAGCGGGAGGGCGTGGGGCCAACGTCCTGACTTTC
-,TRBV7-9,-,TRBJ1-4,CASRGGGAGEKLFF,TGTGCCAGCAGAGGGGGAGGGGCTGGAGAAAAACTGTTTTTT
TRBD2,TRBV28,once,TRBJ2-7,CASSQRTSGGGEQYF,TGTGCCAGCAGCCAAAGGACTAGCGGGGGGGGTGAGCAGTACTTC
-,TRBV7-9,-,TRBJ2-1,CASSLGGGSVSLNNEQFF,TGTGCCAGCAGCTTAGGTGGGGGTTCGGTCAGCTTGAACAATGAGCAGTTCTTC
-,TRBV9,-,TRBJ1-6,CASSFRAGRSPLHF,TGTGCCAGCAGCTTTAGGGCCGGTCGGTCACCCCTCCACTTT